This T cell receptor (beta chain) was captured by sequencing in a study of OX40 agonist ivuxolimab in advanced cancers. At the level of the study: Treatment of patients was with ivuxolimab, an agonistic anti-OX40 (CD134) antibody. Cancers in dose escalation were hepatocellular, melanoma, renal cell and head and neck.

Sequenced by immunoSEQ multiplex PCR; TCRdb stores in-frame clones only, minus some. This sample has 79,000 or so clones; over 75% occur once, and the top ten carry under 0.75%. Germline values: CDR1 MNHNS, CDR2 SASEGT. The CDR3 extends over 14 amino acids. The ends were cut back, 4 bases at V and 1 base at J, with 8 bases in the middle. Baseline, cycle 4 day 1, and cycle 7 day 1 were the blood sampling points. The count of this clone is one. This specimen consisted of CD4+ or CD8+ T cells sorted from blood, obtained in a trial of the OX40 agonist ivuxolimab. The clonotype was recovered from an adult with an advanced solid tumor such as melanoma, head and neck, liver or kidney cancer. The V call is TRBV6-1, the J call TRBJ1-5; D is perhaps TRBD1 (5 bases). The DNA for the CDR3 is TGTGCCAGCAGTGCGTCAGGGAGCAATCAGCCCCAGCATTTT. This translates into CASSASGSNQPQHF.